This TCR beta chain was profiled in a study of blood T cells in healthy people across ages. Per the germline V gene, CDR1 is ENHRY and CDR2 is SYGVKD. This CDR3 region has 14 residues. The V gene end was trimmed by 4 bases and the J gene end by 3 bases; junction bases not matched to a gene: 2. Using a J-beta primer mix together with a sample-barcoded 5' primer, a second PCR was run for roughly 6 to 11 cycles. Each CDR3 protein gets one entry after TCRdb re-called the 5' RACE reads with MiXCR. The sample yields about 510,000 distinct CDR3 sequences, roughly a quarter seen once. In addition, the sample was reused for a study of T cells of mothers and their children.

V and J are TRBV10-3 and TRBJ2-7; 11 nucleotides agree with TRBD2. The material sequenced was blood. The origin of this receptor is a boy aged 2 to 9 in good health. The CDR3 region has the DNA TGTGCCATCAGTGGTGGGACTAGCGGCTACGAGCAGTACTTC. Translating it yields CAISGGTSGYEQYF.